This T cell receptor (beta chain) was identified in a study of cytomegalovirus exposure and HLA in healthy donors (dated by TCRdb to about 2017). In the study overall: An earlier analysis of several hundred of the donors reported about 300 Gb of sequence data and 95 million to 120 million unique TCR beta sequences obtained from roughly 170 million T cells. Approximately 300 gigabases of sequencing data and roughly 80 million unique TCR sequences made up an early release that covered 500 to 700 HLA-typed donors. The genetic ancestry cluster associated with self-reported Caucasian donors included about 81% of the roughly 400 genotyped donors. The study aimed to test whether cataloging public T cell receptors could reveal signatures of past pathogen exposure. Using immunosequencing, the study profiled T cell repertoires from 666 subjects and related those repertoires to cytomegalovirus serostatus. In addition to the first cohort of 666 subjects, a separate validation cohort of under 150 different subjects was used. To predict cytomegalovirus infection status, the study brought together high-throughput TCR immunosequencing, statistical association of individual TCRs with disease status, and machine learning. To study patterns of TCR occurrence, a later analysis re-analyzed previously published TCR beta repertoires from 666 donors and added high-resolution HLA genotyping. The later analysis used no new phenotypic data to find candidate immune exposures, relying instead on TCR beta sequences and their occurrence across donors. In an earlier analysis of 587 of the donors, high-throughput TCR beta sequencing was used to judge whether each TCR beta V gene segment behaved as functional or pseudogenic. Alongside the repertoire data, information on donor age, sex, ethnicity and CMV serostatus was compiled. A later genetic analysis used genome-wide SNP genotypes for about three fifths of the 666 donors, treating that subset as a discovery cohort. Every discovery cohort repertoire had been produced on one sequencing platform. HLA typing covered class I and class II loci at four-digit resolution. Typing coverage varied by locus: roughly 620-640 donors for A, B, C, DRB1 and DQB1; more than 500 for DQA1; more than 600 for DPA1; some 470 for DPB1. Because of strong linkage in the cohort, roughly five DR-DQ haplotypes were treated as single units for association and clustering. Across 398 genotyped donors of the cohort, an average of about 240,000 unique TCR beta nucleotide sequences per donor were sequenced, and roughly 20% of those sequences were non-productive.

Library prep was done by the immunoSEQ multiplex PCR assay. The multiplex PCR relied on a mix of 60 forward primers for TCR Vbeta segments and 13 reverse primers for TCR Jbeta segments. A multiplex PCR assay on genomic DNA amplified the CDR3 region of rearranged TCR beta genes. Amplified TCR beta libraries were sequenced as 87-base-pair reads on the Illumina HiSeq System. The study's own analysis went as follows. A later analysis counted approximately 76 million unique TCR beta chains across the 550 to 800 repertoires, and some 11 million of these chains were shared by at least two donors. Raw reads were error-corrected and collapsed into unique sequences with a nearest-neighbor algorithm that merged closely related sequences to remove PCR and sequencing errors. To assign V, D and J gene segments, CDR3 sequences were aligned to IMGT reference sequences. For a sequence to be retained, a match of at least six nucleotides was required to both a V gene segment and a J gene segment. Rearrangements were called productive when the CDR3 lacked stop codons and stayed in frame with V and J; all others were non-productive. Following IMGT convention, CDR3 was defined as the stretch from the second conserved V-encoded cysteine to the conserved J-encoded phenylalanine. The earlier analysis of more than 450 of the donors excluded sequences that lacked an unambiguous match to a single V gene segment. In an earlier analysis of more than 500 of the donors, a V segment was called functional when productive rearrangements were above 56.7%, and segregating when the standard deviation between donors exceeded 5%. A statistical classification framework was built to diagnose cytomegalovirus status from the catalog of TCR beta chain sequences. In a later analysis, TCR nucleotide sequences were compared against IMGT/GENE-DB human TR gene sequences so that V and J genes could be assigned. Using the TCRdist pipeline, a later analysis assigned CDR3 sequences along with most-parsimonious VDJ recombination scenarios. In a later analysis, each TCR beta chain was defined by its CDR3 amino acid sequence together with its V-gene family, and reads without a unique V-gene family were excluded. In a later analysis, 450 to 600 highly shared, low-generation-probability nucleotide sequences were removed to address suspected cross-contamination and a sequencing artifact. A later analysis calculated a clonal expansion index for each public chain from normalized within-repertoire ranks of inferred template counts. In a later analysis, generation probabilities were computed with a VDJ recombination model fitted to out-of-frame rearrangements, and the resulting probabilities were checked against IGoR. Hypergeometric tests were used in a later analysis to score TCR-TCR, TCR-HLA and TCR-CMV co-occurrence, with a repertoire-size bias correction applied to the TCR pairs. A later analysis estimated false discovery rates by permuting HLA or CMV assignments 20 times. A later analysis grouped co-occurring TCRs with DBSCAN, adding TCRdist sequence similarity when clustering within HLA-allele-positive subsets. For co-occurrence clustering, repertoires with fewer than 30,000 or more than 120,000 public chains were excluded, along with 5 or 6 repertoires with anomalous nucleotide sharing. TCRdb limited this immuneACCESS table to in-frame rearrangements with V and J called. A share of clones is missing; checked studies link under half to unresolved V genes, and the rest is unexplained. The V and J calls and clone size were taken over from that table, and D and trimming were inferred from the DNA. The sample profile shows 75,000 to 80,000 clones; 80% of them were found once. The leading ten clones occupy 1.1% of the sample.

Comment on this clone: Which antigen it targets is not known. Base quality data are lacking; no much larger clone is found one base away.

The research as a whole found: According to the authors, the approach could potentially be generalized to other disease states and immunological phenotypes. Compared with the 666-donor mean, donors in an Asian-associated ancestry cluster had fewer N-insertions in productive TCRs, according to a later genetic analysis. This cohort had only TCR beta chains sequenced, and the lack of alpha or paired-chain data limited which features could be detected. Because HLA typing was missing for some donors at each locus, association tests included only the typed subset. A later analysis reported that several top co-occurrence clusters appeared linked to parvovirus B19, influenza, CMV and Epstein-Barr virus. Because the 87-base-pair reads could not distinguish some IMGT-functional V segments, including TRBV6-2 and TRBV6-3, those segments were excluded. An earlier analysis of approximately 500 of the donors showed that most TCR beta V segments appeared in productive rearrangements either about 90% or about 30% of the time, which broadly matched IMGT annotations. Over 15 rarely observed V segments, including chromosome 9 orphons, were excluded from the earlier analysis of approximately 500 of the donors because counts were too low. Linkage disequilibrium might explain the correlated functional status among segregating V segments, but an unknown experimental factor could not be ruled out. Across donors, most TCR sequences were observed very rarely, whereas some public TCRs were present in many individuals. A cluster of highly shared sequence variants was judged likely to represent a technical artifact of the sequencing pipeline. A few of the identified cytomegalovirus-associated TCR beta chains were confirmed in vitro to be specific for cytomegalovirus antigens. Compared with equally common non-associated chains, HLA-associated TCR beta chains in a later analysis were more clonally expanded and had lower generation probabilities. A further reported finding was that TCR beta sequences accurately predicted the HLA-A and HLA-B alleles for most subjects in the first cohort. In a later analysis, TCR association rates were found to vary across HLA loci, with the most associated TCRs seen for DRB1 alleles and the fewest for HLA-C alleles. CMV serostatus was the only immune exposure information available for the cohort. Roughly uniform sequencing depth across donors was assumed in presence/absence analyses, although this assumption may not hold. An association between a missense DCLRE1C variant and V-gene and J-gene trimming of TCR beta chains was found in a later genetic analysis and replicated in an independent cohort. At a false discovery rate of 0.05, a later analysis linked around 17,000 TCR beta sequences to specific HLA alleles. Most CMV-associated TCR beta chains appeared to be HLA-restricted in a later analysis, and the HLA associations seemed to be driven largely by CMV exposure. When HLA alleles, especially DR and DQ, strongly co-occurred, attributing TCR associations to individual alleles was difficult. The classifier was reported to diagnose cytomegalovirus status with high specificity and sensitivity in both the original and validation cohorts. A total of about 150 TCR beta chains were listed by the study as associated with cytomegalovirus.

Cut back by 10 bases and 0 bases, the V and J ends lie 16 bases apart. The CDR3 goes from the cysteine to the phenylalanine over 14 residues. The kept DNA is CDR3 alone, 42 bases in frame from the first base. The germline V gene provides CDR1 MNHNS and CDR2 SASEGT. The cohort consisted of more than 650 healthy bone marrow donors. At the time of sampling, every cohort member was nominally healthy, though immune exposures that went unrecorded were likely present. The donor tested CMV seronegative, placing the donor among the roughly 400 seronegative members of the cohort. A peripheral blood sample was collected from each donor, and TCR beta sequencing was performed on peripheral blood mononuclear cells. The Qiagen DNeasy Blood Extraction Kit was used to extract genomic DNA from the blood cell samples.

The chain is made from TRBV6-1 and TRBJ2-7, with TRBD2 as a weak D call on 6 bases. This receptor was obtained from a male donor in good health and CMV-seronegative. The sequencing sample was made of PBMCs. The CDR3 is CAIRPGVPSYEQYF. The base sequence is TGTGCCATCCGTCCGGGGGTACCCTCCTACGAGCAGTACTTC.